These T cell receptor beta chains were read from a single sample in a study of cytomegalovirus exposure and HLA in healthy donors. The table came from immunoSEQ multiplex PCR; TCRdb's copy has only in-frame clones and leaves some out. Among 95,000 to 100,000 clones listed, roughly 76% were seen once. The sample taken for sequencing was PBMCs. Receptors originate from a man aged 40-50 years in good health and CMV-seronegative. The CDR3 runs from the conserved cysteine through the conserved F or W. The order of the fields is CDR3 DNA, CDR3 protein, clone size, J gene, V gene, D gene. A D gene is named only where the DNA matches it firmly. Expanded clones get a size class; other rows say once, few or many, or leave the size out.

CDR3 DNA: TGCAGCGTTGAGGCTGGGCCCCCCAACTATGGCTACACCTTC
CDR3 protein: CSVEAGPPNYGYTF
clone size: NA
J gene: TRBJ1-2
V gene: TRBV29-1
D gene: NA

CDR3 DNA: TGTGCCAGCAGTTCGGGACAGGGCTCAGATACGCAGTATTTT
CDR3 protein: CASSSGQGSDTQYF
clone size: few
J gene: TRBJ2-3
V gene: TRBV28
D gene: TRBD1

CDR3 DNA: TGTGCCAACAGTGAATCAGGGGACGGCTATGGCTACACCTTC
CDR3 protein: CANSESGDGYGYTF
clone size: NA
J gene: TRBJ1-2
V gene: TRBV6-1
D gene: NA

CDR3 DNA: TGTGCCATCAGTGACGCAACAGGGGCCTCCTACAATGAGCAGTTCTTC
CDR3 protein: CAISDATGASYNEQFF
clone size: NA
J gene: TRBJ2-1
V gene: TRBV10-3
D gene: TRBD1

CDR3 DNA: TGTGCCAGCAGGAAACTGGGACAGCTCTACAATGAGCAGTTCTTC
CDR3 protein: CASRKLGQLYNEQFF
clone size: NA
J gene: TRBJ2-1
V gene: TRBV27
D gene: TRBD1

CDR3 DNA: TGCGCCAGCAGCCCAACCGGGACAGGGGATACCGGGGAGCTGTTTTTT
CDR3 protein: CASSPTGTGDTGELFF
clone size: NA
J gene: TRBJ2-2
V gene: TRBV5-1
D gene: TRBD1

CDR3 DNA: TGTGCCTGGAGTGGAGGGAACGAGCAGTACTTC
CDR3 protein: CAWSGGNEQYF
clone size: NA
J gene: TRBJ2-7
V gene: TRBV30
D gene: NA

CDR3 DNA: TGTGCCAGTAGGAGCGGGGGGGCCTATGAGCAGTTCTTC
CDR3 protein: CASRSGGAYEQFF
clone size: NA
J gene: TRBJ2-1
V gene: TRBV19
D gene: TRBD2

CDR3 DNA: TGTGCCAGTAGTACCCGGACTAGCGGGGGGACGAACACCGGGGAGCTGTTTTTT
CDR3 protein: CASSTRTSGGTNTGELFF
clone size: NA
J gene: TRBJ2-2
V gene: TRBV19
D gene: TRBD2

CDR3 DNA: TGTGCCAGTAGCCCCCGCATGGACAGTTATGGCTACACCTTC
CDR3 protein: CASSPRMDSYGYTF
clone size: NA
J gene: TRBJ1-2
V gene: TRBV19
D gene: NA

CDR3 DNA: TGTGCCAGCGAGAGGGGGCCGGGACTCAATCAGCCCCAGCATTTT
CDR3 protein: CASERGPGLNQPQHF
clone size: NA
J gene: TRBJ1-5
V gene: TRBV19
D gene: TRBD1

CDR3 DNA: TGTGCCAGCAGCTTAGATCGAACTAGCGGGGGGGTGCATGAGCAGTTCTTC
CDR3 protein: CASSLDRTSGGVHEQFF
clone size: NA
J gene: TRBJ2-1
V gene: TRBV11-2
D gene: TRBD2

CDR3 DNA: TGTGCCAGCAGGCGAGGGACAGGGACGCGGGGCTACACCTTC
CDR3 protein: CASRRGTGTRGYTF
clone size: NA
J gene: TRBJ1-2
V gene: TRBV6-5
D gene: TRBD1

CDR3 DNA: TGTGCCAGTACCGGACAGGGGAGGGTAGCTTTCTTT
CDR3 protein: CASTGQGRVAFF
clone size: NA
J gene: TRBJ1-1
V gene: TRBV19
D gene: TRBD1

CDR3 DNA: TGCAGCGCCACTACGGGACAGGGGCCCTACGAGCAGTACTTC
CDR3 protein: CSATTGQGPYEQYF
clone size: NA
J gene: TRBJ2-7
V gene: TRBV29-1
D gene: TRBD1

CDR3 DNA: TGTGCCAGCAGCTTGGACGGTGCTGGAAACACCATATATTTT
CDR3 protein: CASSLDGAGNTIYF
clone size: NA
J gene: TRBJ1-3
V gene: TRBV5-4
D gene: NA

CDR3 DNA: TGTGCCAGCAGTGGACAGTGGGGAGATACGCAGTATTTT
CDR3 protein: CASSGQWGDTQYF
clone size: NA
J gene: TRBJ2-3
V gene: TRBV6-1
D gene: NA

CDR3 DNA: TGCGCCAGCACCTCGGGGGACTCCTACAATGAGCAGTTCTTC
CDR3 protein: CASTSGDSYNEQFF
clone size: NA
J gene: TRBJ2-1
V gene: TRBV5-1
D gene: NA

CDR3 DNA: TGTGCCAGCAGCGCGCCGTCCGGCGGGGAGACCCAGTACTTC
CDR3 protein: CASSAPSGGETQYF
clone size: NA
J gene: TRBJ2-5
V gene: TRBV9
D gene: NA

CDR3 DNA: TGTGCCAGCAGCTTAGGGGACAGGCGCCAAGAGACCCAGTACTTC
CDR3 protein: CASSLGDRRQETQYF
clone size: NA
J gene: TRBJ2-5
V gene: TRBV11-3
D gene: TRBD1

CDR3 DNA: TGCGCCAGCAGGGAGGGACAGGGGATTAACTATGGCTACACCTTC
CDR3 protein: CASREGQGINYGYTF
clone size: NA
J gene: TRBJ1-2
V gene: TRBV5-1
D gene: TRBD1

CDR3 DNA: TGTGCCAGCAGCAAAGGAGGCCGGGAGACCCAGTACTTC
CDR3 protein: CASSKGGRETQYF
clone size: NA
J gene: TRBJ2-5
V gene: TRBV21-1
D gene: NA

CDR3 DNA: TGCGCCAGCAGTTCCCCTACCTACGAGCAGTACTTC
CDR3 protein: CASSSPTYEQYF
clone size: NA
J gene: TRBJ2-7
V gene: TRBV10-1
D gene: NA

CDR3 DNA: TGTGCCAGCAGTGAAGGCACGGTATACGGTTCACCCCTCCACTTT
CDR3 protein: CASSEGTVYGSPLHF
clone size: few
J gene: TRBJ1-6
V gene: TRBV6-1
D gene: NA

CDR3 DNA: TGTGCCAGCAGCCTGGGACTAGCGGGGGGGTCGAATGAGCAGTTCTTC
CDR3 protein: CASSLGLAGGSNEQFF
clone size: NA
J gene: TRBJ2-1
V gene: TRBV7-2
D gene: TRBD2

CDR3 DNA: TGTGCCAGCAGCCACCCCGAGGGGGGGATGAACACTGAAGCTTTCTTT
CDR3 protein: CASSHPEGGMNTEAFF
clone size: NA
J gene: TRBJ1-1
V gene: TRBV5-8
D gene: NA

CDR3 DNA: TGTGCCAGCAGCTTACAACGCGATCAGCCCCAGCATTTT
CDR3 protein: CASSLQRDQPQHF
clone size: NA
J gene: TRBJ1-5
V gene: TRBV7-2
D gene: NA

CDR3 DNA: TGTGCCAGCAGCCCTCGGGGGGCTAGCGGGGGGGGATACACCGGGGAGCTGTTTTTT
CDR3 protein: CASSPRGASGGGYTGELFF
clone size: NA
J gene: TRBJ2-2
V gene: TRBV7-6
D gene: TRBD2

CDR3 DNA: TGTGCCAGCAGAGGGGCAGGATCTAACTATGGCTACACCTTC
CDR3 protein: CASRGAGSNYGYTF
clone size: few
J gene: TRBJ1-2
V gene: TRBV6-5
D gene: NA

CDR3 DNA: TGTGCCAGCCCCCCGCCACAGGCTTACTATGGCTACACCTTC
CDR3 protein: CASPPPQAYYGYTF
clone size: few
J gene: TRBJ1-2
V gene: TRBV6-1
D gene: NA

CDR3 DNA: TGTGCCAGCTCAGAAGGAACAGGGGGCGCGTACGAGCAGTACTTC
CDR3 protein: CASSEGTGGAYEQYF
clone size: NA
J gene: TRBJ2-7
V gene: TRBV18
D gene: TRBD1

CDR3 DNA: TGCGCCAGCAGCTTGTTCGGGGGAACGGATGAGACCCAGTACTTC
CDR3 protein: CASSLFGGTDETQYF
clone size: NA
J gene: TRBJ2-5
V gene: TRBV5-1
D gene: NA

CDR3 DNA: TGTGCCAGCAGATACGGGACAATGAACACTGAAGCCTTCTTT
CDR3 protein: CASRYGTMNTEAFF
clone size: NA
J gene: TRBJ1-1
V gene: TRBV6-5
D gene: NA